The T cell receptor (beta chain) described here comes from a study of cytomegalovirus exposure and HLA in healthy donors. Germline trimming cut 5 bases from V and 5 bases from J; bases unmatched to any gene: 6. This CDR3 region has 14 residues. CDR1 and CDR2 from the germline V gene are MNHEY and SVGAGI. Vbeta (60) and Jbeta (13) primers were used in the PCR. Some clones are missing from TCRdb's copy, which holds only in-frame ones; the method was immunoSEQ multiplex PCR. This sample yields under 150,000 clones, of which around 69% are seen a single time; approximately 2.6% belongs to the top ten. The sequence came from a human donor in good health. This chain links TRBV6-5 with TRBJ1-1; TRBD1 agrees at 9 bases. The source material was PBMCs. CDR3 amino acids: CASSRNRGQTEAFF. Written as DNA, the CDR3 is TGTGCCAGCAGTCGGAACAGGGGGCAGACTGAAGCTTTCTTT.